The 23 T cell receptor beta chains below come from one sample, sequenced in a study of Ad26.COV2.S vaccination and SARS-CoV-2 variants. Treatment defined: around 19 received Ad26.COV2.S at low or high dose, single or two shots; five or six received placebo; per-sample allocation not given. Sampling took place 63 days after the first vaccine or placebo injection. TCRdb keeps only in-frame clones here, not all; method: immunoSEQ multiplex PCR. Among hundreds of thousands of clones listed, 70% to 90% were seen once. The sequencing here drew on peripheral blood, taken in a trial of Ad26.COV2.S vaccine versus placebo. Every receptor here comes from a person between 18 and 65 years old who received the Ad26.COV2.S COVID-19 vaccine or a placebo.

The chain combines TRBV6-5 with TRBJ1-1, with D possibly matching TRBD1 (6 bases). V shed 7 bases and J shed 0 bases, with 9 bases lying between them. The CDR3 sequence is 13 residues long. CDR1 and CDR2 (germline): MNHEY, SVGAGI. Here the CDR3 DNA reads TGTGCCAGCAAAGGGGGAGTGAACACTGAAGCTTTCTTT. This sequence encodes CASKGGVNTEAFF.

The J gene is TRBJ1-6, the V gene TRBV20-1, with a weak D call TRBD1 (6 bases). CDR1 and CDR2 (germline): DFQATT, SNEGSKA (reference sequence). V was trimmed by 3 bases and J by 8 bases, leaving 14 bases between them. The CDR3 runs 14 residues. The CDR3 sequence: CSASGGAVDSPLHF. CDR3 DNA: TGCAGTGCTAGTGGGGGCGCGGTTGATTCACCCCTCCACTTT.

This chain joins TRBV12-5 and TRBJ1-1; no firm D call. Looked up from germline, CDR1 is LGHNT and CDR2 is FRNRAP. V lost 4 bases to trimming and J lost 2 bases, with 14 bases between them. CDR3 size: 15 residues. The CDR3 sequence is CASGSGTAGNTEAFF. CDR3 sequence (DNA): TGTGCTAGTGGTTCGGGAACTGCGGGAAACACTGAAGCTTTCTTT.

J is TRBJ1-4 and V is TRBV29-1; 8 bases agree with TRBD1. V shed 6 bases and J 0 bases; nucleotides not matched to a gene: 6. The CDR3 sequence is 15 residues long. Per germline, CDR1 SQVTM and CDR2 ANQGSEA. The CDR3 DNA reads TGCAGCGTGTCGGGACAGGAAGCAACTAATGAAAAACTGTTTTTT. Its translation is CSVSGQEATNEKLFF. Looking up the rest from reference TRBV29-1 and TRBJ1-4 gives the full variable domain: SAVISQKPSRDICQRGTSLTIQCQVDSQVTMMFWYRQQPGQSLTLIATANQGSEATYESGFVIDKFPISRPNLTFSTLTVSNMSPEDSSIYLCSVSGQEATNEKLFFGSGTQLSVL.

This rearrangement joins TRBV7-2 to TRBJ1-2; 7 bases line up with TRBD1. CDR1 is SGHTA, CDR2 FQGNSA, per germline. V trimming: 4 bases; J trimming: 8 bases; junction bases outside the gene matches: 7. CDR3 length: 13 residues. The CDR3 sequence: CASSSRQGGGYTF. Here the CDR3 DNA reads TGTGCCAGCAGCTCCCGACAGGGAGGGGGCTACACCTTC.

The gene calls are TRBV5-1 and TRBJ1-2; no clear D gene. V lost 0 bases, J lost 4 bases, and 10 bases lay in between. CDR1 and CDR2 (germline): SGHRS, YFSETQ. The CDR3 consists of 14 residues. The CDR3 DNA is TGCGCCAGCAGCTTGGGGTCAGCTTCCTATGGCTACACCTTC. Translation: CASSLGSASYGYTF.

This clone was counted between two and nine times. The chain uses TRBV4-1 and TRBJ2-2, with a weak D call TRBD1 (5 bases). Per germline, CDR1 MGHRA and CDR2 YSYEKL. The length of the CDR3 is 16 residues. V was trimmed by 4 bases and J by 2 bases, leaving 14 bases between them. This CDR3 is CASSPRQFGNTGELFF. The CDR3 nucleotides are TGCGCCAGCAGCCCCCGACAGTTTGGAAACACCGGGGAGCTGTTTTTT.

V is TRBV5-4 and J is TRBJ2-7, with 7 bases lining up with TRBD1. Germline V gene data show CDR1 as SGHNT and CDR2 as YYREEE (reference sequence). V was pared by 4 bases and J by 3 bases, with 13 bases of the junction left unmatched. The CDR3 runs 16 residues. CDR3 sequence (DNA): TGTGCCAGCAGCCCAGGGGACCGGACAGGTTACTACGAGCAGTACTTC. This translates into CASSPGDRTGYYEQYF.

The chain combines TRBV6-5 with TRBJ2-5, with D possibly being TRBD2 (6 bases). Germline V CDR1 and CDR2: MNHEY, SVGAGI. Trimming shortened V by 6 bases and J by 10 bases, and 18 bases separated the two germline ends. This CDR3 spans 13 amino acids. This chain's CDR3 is CASSFSGVGSQYF. CDR3 sequence (DNA): TGTGCCAGCAGCTTTAGCGGAGTAGGGAGCCAGTACTTC.

The chain uses TRBV11-2 and TRBJ1-6; tentative D call: TRBD1 (5 bases). The CDR3 is made up of 15 amino acids. Germline CDR1 SGHAT, CDR2 FQNNGV. V was shortened by 1 base and J by 6 bases, with 10 bases between the two germline ends. The CDR3 DNA is TGTGCCAGCAGCTTAGTGAGGGGTCTTAATTCACCCCTCCACTTT. It codes for CASSLVRGLNSPLHF.

This clone was observed a single time. The chain carries TRBV5-3 and TRBJ1-4; 10 bases fit TRBD1. TRBV5-3 qualifies as an ORF whose function is uncertain. The CDR3 is 17 residues long. V shed 4 bases and J 8 bases; nucleotides not matched to a gene: 14. The CDR3 nucleotides read TGTGCCAGAAGCAAAGGACAGGGACAGGGGAAGAAGGAAAAACTGTTTTTT. This translates into CARSKGQGQGKKEKLFF.

Concerning this clone itself: Other nucleotide sequences in the sample specify the same CDR3. The chain couples TRBV27 to TRBJ1-1; D remains ambiguous. CDR3 length: 13 amino acids. V was trimmed by 6 bases and J by 4 bases, leaving 12 bases between them. Germline CDR1 reads MNHEY; CDR2 reads SMNVEV (reference sequence). CDR3 DNA sequence: TGTGCCAGCAGGCACGCTCGCGGCACTGAAGCTTTCTTT. Translation: CASRHARGTEAFF.

This clone was detected only a few times. The chain joins TRBV19 to TRBJ1-3; the D gene is possibly TRBD1 (5 bases). V was pared by 6 bases and J by 0 bases, with 27 bases between. The CDR3 extends over 20 amino acids. CDR1 LNHDA and CDR2 SQIVND come from the germline V gene (reference sequence). For the CDR3, the DNA is TGTGCCAGTAGGGGACTGGGACGGGGGAGAGTCAAAGCCTCTGGAAACACCATATATTTT. This codes for CASRGLGRGRVKASGNTIYF.

The gene calls are TRBV5-6 and TRBJ2-3; 9 bases agree with TRBD1. The ends lost 4 bases at V and 3 bases at J; junction bases unmatched: 3. Germline-derived CDR1 and CDR2 are SGHDT and YYEEEE. The length of the CDR3 is 14 residues. CDR3 coding DNA: TGTGCCAGCAGCCCGGACAGGGGAACAGATACGCAGTATTTT. This gives the protein CASSPDRGTDTQYF.

The chain has TRBV11-2 and TRBJ2-7; tentative D call: TRBD2 (6 bases). V was pared by 5 bases and J by 0 bases, with 11 bases between. Germline V gene lookup returns CDR1 SGHAT and CDR2 FQNNGV. The length of the CDR3 is 14 residues. CDR3 loop: CASSQLRGSYEQYF. The CDR3 DNA follows: TGTGCCAGCAGCCAGTTGCGGGGCTCCTACGAGCAGTACTTC.

The V and J genes are TRBV7-2 and TRBJ2-1; D possibly corresponds to TRBD1 (5 bases). With 4 bases removed from V and 12 bases from J, the gap between germline ends came to 13 bases. Germline-derived CDR1 and CDR2 are SGHTA and FQGNSA. The CDR3 extends over 12 amino acids. CDR3 DNA sequence: TGTGCCAGCAGCTGGAGACAGTCCGGGCAGTTCTTC. Amino acid sequence: CASSWRQSGQFF.

The chain couples TRBV19 to TRBJ1-2; D remains unclear. Germline CDR1 LNHDA, CDR2 SQIVND (reference sequence). This CDR3 spans 13 amino acids. V was clipped by 4 bases and J by 2 bases, with 8 bases between them. The CDR3 nucleotides are TGTGCCAGTAGTAGACGGGCAAACTATGGCTACACCTTC. It is translated as CASSRRANYGYTF.

The CDR3 region has the DNA TGTGCCAGCAGCTTCCGAGGGGGCAGGCAGAACACTGAAGCTTTCTTT. Its translation: CASSFRGGRQNTEAFF. The V and J genes are TRBV7-6 and TRBJ1-1, with 7 bases that match TRBD1. With V trimmed by 3 bases and J by 1 base, 8 bases remained unmatched. Germline CDR1 SGHVS, CDR2 FNYEAQ. This CDR3 comprises 16 residues.

This clone was detected a few times. The chain joins TRBV19 to TRBJ1-4, with 7 positions matching TRBD1. Germline CDR1 reads LNHDA; CDR2 reads SQIVND (reference sequence). V lost 4 bases, J lost 0 bases, and 2 bases stayed unmatched. The CDR3 spans 15 residues. The CDR3 sequence: CASSRTGPTNEKLFF. The CDR3 nucleotides read TGTGCCAGTAGTAGGACAGGTCCAACTAATGAAAAACTGTTTTTT.

V and J are TRBV10-3 and TRBJ1-2; tentatively, D is TRBD1 (5 bases). The CDR3 is made up of 12 amino acids. From germline, CDR1 is ENHRY and CDR2 SYGVKD. Trimming removed 6 bases at V and 8 bases at J, with 13 bases between. The chain's CDR3 is CAIRQGFGGYTF. The CDR3 DNA sequence: TGTGCCATCAGGCAGGGTTTCGGAGGCTACACCTTC.

V gene TRBV4-3 combines with J gene TRBJ1-5; 7 bases fit TRBD1. The CDR3 totals 15 residues. Germline V gene lookup returns CDR1 LGHNA and CDR2 YSLEER. V trimming: 4 bases; J trimming: 3 bases; junction bases outside the gene matches: 6. CDR3 DNA sequence: TGCGCCAGCAGCCCGCGACAGGGTTACAATCAGCCCCAGCATTTT. It encodes CASSPRQGYNQPQHF.

The chain combines TRBV5-1 with TRBJ2-2, with D possibly TRBD2 on 6 matching bases. Looked up from germline, CDR1 is SGHRS and CDR2 is YFSETQ. The V end lost 4 bases, the J end lost 5 bases, and 15 bases lay between the germline ends. The CDR3 sequence is 15 residues long. The CDR3 DNA is TGCGCCAGCAGCGGGGGACTGGGCGGTACCGGGGAGCTGTTTTTT. Residues: CASSGGLGGTGELFF. The variable domain in full, completed from reference TRBV5-1 and TRBJ2-2, reads KAGVTQTPRYLIKTRGQQVTLSCSPISGHRSVSWYQQTPGQGLQFLFEYFSETQRNKGNFPGRFSGRQFSNSRSEMNVSTLELGDSALYLCASSGGLGGTGELFFGEGSRLTVL.

The rearrangement uses TRBV2 and TRBJ1-2; no definite D call. V lost 6 bases and J 1 base, leaving 12 bases between the germline ends. Germline-derived CDR1 and CDR2 are SNHLY and FYNNEI. CDR3 length: 14 residues. CDR3 amino acids: CASRLPLINYGYTF. CDR3 bases: TGTGCCAGCAGACTACCTTTAATTAACTATGGCTACACCTTC.